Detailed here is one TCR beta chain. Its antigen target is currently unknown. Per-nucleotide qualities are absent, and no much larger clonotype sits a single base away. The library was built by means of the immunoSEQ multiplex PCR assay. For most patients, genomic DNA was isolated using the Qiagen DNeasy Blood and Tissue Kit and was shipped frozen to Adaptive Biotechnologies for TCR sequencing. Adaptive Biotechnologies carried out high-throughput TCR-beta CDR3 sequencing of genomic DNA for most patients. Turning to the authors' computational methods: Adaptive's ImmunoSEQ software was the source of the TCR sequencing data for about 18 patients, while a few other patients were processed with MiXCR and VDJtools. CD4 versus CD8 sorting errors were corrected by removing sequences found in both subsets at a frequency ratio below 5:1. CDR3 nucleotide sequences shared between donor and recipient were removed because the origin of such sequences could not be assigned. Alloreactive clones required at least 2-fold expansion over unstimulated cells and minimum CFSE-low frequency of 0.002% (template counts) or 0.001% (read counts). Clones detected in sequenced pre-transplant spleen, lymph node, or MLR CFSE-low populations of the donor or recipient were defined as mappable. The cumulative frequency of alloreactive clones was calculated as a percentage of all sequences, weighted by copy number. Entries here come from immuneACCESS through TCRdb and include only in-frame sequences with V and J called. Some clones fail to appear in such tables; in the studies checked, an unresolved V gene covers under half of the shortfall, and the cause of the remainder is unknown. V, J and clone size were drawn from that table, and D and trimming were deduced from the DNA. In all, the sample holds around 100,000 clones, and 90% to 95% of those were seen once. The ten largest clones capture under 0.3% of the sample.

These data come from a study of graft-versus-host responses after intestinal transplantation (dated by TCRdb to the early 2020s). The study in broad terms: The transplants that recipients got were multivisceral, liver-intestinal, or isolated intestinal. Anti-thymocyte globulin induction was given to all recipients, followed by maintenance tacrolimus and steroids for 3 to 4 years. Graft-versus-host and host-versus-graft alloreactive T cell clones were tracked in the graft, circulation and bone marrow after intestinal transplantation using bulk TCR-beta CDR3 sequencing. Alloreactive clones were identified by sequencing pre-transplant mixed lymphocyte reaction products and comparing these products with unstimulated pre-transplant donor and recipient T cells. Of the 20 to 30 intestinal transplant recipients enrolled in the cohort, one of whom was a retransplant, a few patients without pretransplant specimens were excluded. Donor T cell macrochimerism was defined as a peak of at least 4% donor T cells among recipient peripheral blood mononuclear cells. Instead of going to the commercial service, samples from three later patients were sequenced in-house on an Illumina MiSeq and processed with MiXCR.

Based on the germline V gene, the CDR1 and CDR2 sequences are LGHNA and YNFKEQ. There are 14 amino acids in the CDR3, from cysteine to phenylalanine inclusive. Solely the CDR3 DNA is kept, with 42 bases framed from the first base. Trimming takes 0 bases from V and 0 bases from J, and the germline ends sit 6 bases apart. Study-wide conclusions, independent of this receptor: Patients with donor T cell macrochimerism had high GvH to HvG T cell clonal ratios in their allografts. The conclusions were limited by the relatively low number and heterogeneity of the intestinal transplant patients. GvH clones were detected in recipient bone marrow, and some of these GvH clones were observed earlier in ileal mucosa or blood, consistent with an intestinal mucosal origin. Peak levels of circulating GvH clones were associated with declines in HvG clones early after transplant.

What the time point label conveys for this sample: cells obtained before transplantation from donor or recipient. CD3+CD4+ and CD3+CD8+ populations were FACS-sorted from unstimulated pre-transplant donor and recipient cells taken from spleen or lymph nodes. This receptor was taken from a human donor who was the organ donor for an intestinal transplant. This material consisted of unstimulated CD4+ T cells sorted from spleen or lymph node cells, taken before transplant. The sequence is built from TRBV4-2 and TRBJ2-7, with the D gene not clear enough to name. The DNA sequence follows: TGTGCCAGCAGCCAAGATTCGACCTCCTACGAGCAGTACTTC. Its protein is CASSQDSTSYEQYF.